Listed below are T cell receptor beta chains from one sample, sequenced in a study of identical twins. TCRdb re-derived calls from the 5' RACE reads in MiXCR, one entry per CDR3 protein. The sample consists of approximately 500,000 distinct CDR3 sequences, 12% to 15% of them appearing once. The sample also formed part of further work on yellow fever vaccine responses in identical twins.

What was sequenced was CD4+ T cells sorted from blood. These receptors were collected from a woman aged 18-29 years in good health. The CDR3 runs from the conserved cysteine through the conserved F or W. Each record gives: J gene, D gene, V gene, clone size, CDR3 protein, CDR3 DNA. The D gene is left open where the match is weak. The size field is filled for only some rows; it gives once, few, many or a size class.

J gene: TRBJ1-2
D gene: NA
V gene: TRBV6-2/TRBV6-3
clone size: NA
CDR3 protein: CASRTSFTGYTF
CDR3 DNA: TGTGCCAGCAGGACCTCGTTCACTGGCTACACCTTC

J gene: TRBJ2-7
D gene: TRBD2
V gene: TRBV5-6
clone size: few
CDR3 protein: CASSLRLAGGPYEQYF
CDR3 DNA: TGTGCCAGCAGCCTTAGACTAGCGGGAGGGCCCTACGAGCAGTACTTC

J gene: TRBJ2-6
D gene: NA
V gene: TRBV5-4
clone size: NA
CDR3 protein: CASSLVGVSPLSGANVLTF
CDR3 DNA: TGTGCCAGCAGCTTGGTCGGGGTTAGCCCACTCTCTGGGGCCAACGTCCTGACTTTC

J gene: TRBJ1-1
D gene: NA
V gene: TRBV3-1
clone size: few
CDR3 protein: CASSQTKGVTEAFF
CDR3 DNA: TGTGCCAGCAGCCAAACTAAAGGGGTCACTGAAGCTTTCTTT

J gene: TRBJ2-5
D gene: NA
V gene: TRBV5-1
clone size: few
CDR3 protein: CASSPEGGTETQYF
CDR3 DNA: TGCGCCAGCAGCCCGGAAGGTGGAACGGAGACCCAGTACTTC

J gene: TRBJ1-2
D gene: TRBD1
V gene: TRBV27
clone size: NA
CDR3 protein: CASSPRDRGTTNYGYTF
CDR3 DNA: TGTGCCAGCAGTCCTCGGGACAGGGGGACTACTAACTATGGCTACACCTTC

J gene: TRBJ2-2
D gene: TRBD2
V gene: TRBV27
clone size: many
CDR3 protein: CASSFLLGGSKGGELFF
CDR3 DNA: TGTGCCAGCAGTTTTCTTTTGGGCGGGAGTAAAGGCGGGGAGCTGTTTTTT

J gene: TRBJ1-2
D gene: NA
V gene: TRBV7-9
clone size: few
CDR3 protein: CASTVGNYGYTF
CDR3 DNA: TGTGCCAGCACCGTGGGAAACTATGGCTACACCTTC

J gene: TRBJ2-1
D gene: TRBD2
V gene: TRBV6-5
clone size: few
CDR3 protein: CASSYRAGGPPEQFF
CDR3 DNA: TGTGCCAGCAGTTACCGCGCGGGGGGGCCCCCTGAGCAGTTCTTC

J gene: TRBJ1-5
D gene: NA
V gene: TRBV27
clone size: NA
CDR3 protein: CASSLFGRTNQPQHF
CDR3 DNA: TGTGCCAGCAGTCTCTTTGGACGGACCAATCAGCCCCAGCATTTC

J gene: TRBJ2-5
D gene: NA
V gene: TRBV25-1
clone size: NA
CDR3 protein: CASSEYLGAAVGQETQYF
CDR3 DNA: TGTGCCAGCAGTGAGTACCTCGGGGCAGCCGTTGGACAAGAGACCCAGTACTTC

J gene: TRBJ2-7
D gene: NA
V gene: TRBV27
clone size: few
CDR3 protein: CASSLFGDTTKGQYF
CDR3 DNA: TGTGCCAGCAGTTTATTCGGCGATACTACGAAGGGGCAGTACTTC

J gene: TRBJ2-2
D gene: TRBD1
V gene: TRBV5-5
clone size: NA
CDR3 protein: CASSLSGQRFRTGELFF
CDR3 DNA: TGTGCCAGCAGCTTATCGGGACAGAGGTTTCGCACCGGGGAGCTGTTTTTT

J gene: TRBJ2-5
D gene: TRBD1
V gene: TRBV20-1
clone size: few
CDR3 protein: CSARETGEETQYF
CDR3 DNA: TGCAGTGCTAGAGAGACAGGGGAGGAGACCCAGTACTTC

J gene: TRBJ2-7
D gene: NA
V gene: TRBV16
clone size: NA
CDR3 protein: CASSHSGGAGYEQYF
CDR3 DNA: TGTGCCAGCAGCCATTCAGGCGGCGCTGGCTACGAGCAGTACTTC

J gene: TRBJ2-7
D gene: TRBD1
V gene: TRBV18
clone size: NA
CDR3 protein: CASSRWTGGDYEQYF
CDR3 DNA: TGTGCCAGCTCACGATGGACAGGTGGAGACTACGAGCAGTACTTC

J gene: TRBJ2-1
D gene: NA
V gene: TRBV20-1
clone size: few
CDR3 protein: CSARLTGAYNEQFF
CDR3 DNA: TGCAGCGCTAGGTTAACGGGGGCCTACAATGAGCAGTTCTTC

J gene: TRBJ1-2
D gene: TRBD1
V gene: TRBV10-3
clone size: many
CDR3 protein: CAISDGTAANTF
CDR3 DNA: TGTGCCATCAGCGACGGGACAGCGGCTAATACCTTC

J gene: TRBJ2-5
D gene: NA
V gene: TRBV29-1
clone size: few
CDR3 protein: CSVERQEGLETQYF
CDR3 DNA: TGCAGCGTTGAAAGACAGGAAGGGCTCGAGACCCAGTACTTC

J gene: TRBJ2-1
D gene: TRBD2
V gene: TRBV6-1
clone size: NA
CDR3 protein: CASRRGLAGESEQFF
CDR3 DNA: TGTGCCAGCAGGAGAGGACTAGCGGGAGAGAGTGAGCAGTTCTTC

J gene: TRBJ1-5
D gene: TRBD1
V gene: TRBV20-1
clone size: few
CDR3 protein: CSAPGTGHGPQHF
CDR3 DNA: TGCAGTGCTCCCGGGACAGGCCATGGGCCCCAGCATTTT

J gene: TRBJ2-6
D gene: NA
V gene: TRBV5-8
clone size: few
CDR3 protein: CASRPLGSSGANVLTF
CDR3 DNA: TGTGCCAGCAGGCCGCTTGGGAGCTCTGGGGCCAACGTCCTGACTTTC

J gene: TRBJ2-6
D gene: NA
V gene: TRBV4-1
clone size: NA
CDR3 protein: CASSQDRGTGANVLTF
CDR3 DNA: TGCGCCAGCAGCCAAGATCGAGGGACTGGGGCCAACGTCCTGACTTTC

J gene: TRBJ1-1
D gene: NA
V gene: TRBV3-1
clone size: few
CDR3 protein: CASSPTRGGTEAFF
CDR3 DNA: TGTGCCAGCAGCCCCACCCGGGGGGGGACTGAAGCTTTCTTT

J gene: TRBJ2-2
D gene: NA
V gene: TRBV7-9
clone size: NA
CDR3 protein: CASSLLEVGELFF
CDR3 DNA: TGTGCCAGCAGCTTACTAGAAGTCGGGGAGCTGTTTTTT

J gene: TRBJ1-1
D gene: TRBD1
V gene: TRBV6-1
clone size: many
CDR3 protein: CASTVGQGNTEAFF
CDR3 DNA: TGTGCCAGCACCGTTGGACAGGGTAACACTGAAGCTTTCTTT

J gene: TRBJ1-1
D gene: NA
V gene: TRBV7-8
clone size: few
CDR3 protein: CASSHPGVEAFF
CDR3 DNA: TGTGCCAGCAGCCATCCCGGGGTTGAAGCTTTCTTT

J gene: TRBJ1-1
D gene: TRBD1
V gene: TRBV5-1
clone size: few
CDR3 protein: CASSLIDRGWGEAFF
CDR3 DNA: TGCGCCAGCAGCTTGATTGACAGGGGCTGGGGGGAAGCTTTCTTT

J gene: TRBJ1-1
D gene: NA
V gene: TRBV25-1
clone size: NA
CDR3 protein: CASSESPPGKNTEAFF
CDR3 DNA: TGTGCCAGCAGTGAATCCCCCCCAGGCAAGAACACTGAAGCTTTCTTT

J gene: TRBJ1-4
D gene: TRBD1
V gene: TRBV2
clone size: few
CDR3 protein: CASSHPASGQVLKLFF
CDR3 DNA: TGTGCCAGCAGCCACCCCGCCTCGGGACAGGTTCTGAAACTGTTTTTT

J gene: TRBJ2-5
D gene: TRBD1
V gene: TRBV5-1
clone size: few
CDR3 protein: CASSLRDRGSLKETQYF
CDR3 DNA: TGCGCCAGCAGCCTACGGGACAGGGGGTCCCTCAAAGAGACCCAGTACTTC

J gene: TRBJ1-2
D gene: TRBD1
V gene: TRBV6-5
clone size: few
CDR3 protein: CASSYSMTGRGYGYTF
CDR3 DNA: TGTGCCAGCAGTTACAGCATGACAGGGAGAGGCTATGGCTACACCTTC

J gene: TRBJ2-3
D gene: NA
V gene: TRBV20-1
clone size: few
CDR3 protein: CSATAGDTQYF
CDR3 DNA: TGCAGTGCTACAGCGGGAGATACGCAGTATTTT

J gene: TRBJ2-5
D gene: TRBD1
V gene: TRBV6-1
clone size: few
CDR3 protein: CASSTGQAGPRQYF
CDR3 DNA: TGTGCCAGCAGTACCGGACAGGCCGGGCCCCGTCAGTACTTC

J gene: TRBJ2-1
D gene: TRBD1
V gene: TRBV7-9
clone size: NA
CDR3 protein: CASSSFGRGWIEQFF
CDR3 DNA: TGTGCCAGCAGCTCGTTCGGCAGGGGGTGGATTGAGCAGTTCTTC

J gene: TRBJ2-7
D gene: NA
V gene: TRBV12-3/TRBV12-4
clone size: NA
CDR3 protein: CASSPGRGQSSYEQYF
CDR3 DNA: TGTGCCAGCAGTCCGGGGCGAGGCCAAAGCTCCTACGAGCAGTACTTC

J gene: TRBJ2-4
D gene: NA
V gene: TRBV14
clone size: few
CDR3 protein: CASSPPPGQGKNIQYF
CDR3 DNA: TGTGCCAGCAGCCCCCCGCCTGGCCAGGGTAAAAACATTCAGTACTTC

J gene: TRBJ1-2
D gene: NA
V gene: TRBV29-1
clone size: many
CDR3 protein: CSAEPVGYGYTF
CDR3 DNA: TGCAGCGCCGAGCCCGTGGGCTATGGCTACACCTTC

J gene: TRBJ2-3
D gene: NA
V gene: TRBV20-1
clone size: few
CDR3 protein: CSAKLETDTQYF
CDR3 DNA: TGCAGTGCTAAGTTAGAAACAGATACGCAGTATTTT

J gene: TRBJ2-3
D gene: NA
V gene: TRBV7-9
clone size: few
CDR3 protein: CASSLFISSGTDTQYF
CDR3 DNA: TGTGCCAGCAGCTTATTTATATCCAGCGGCACAGATACGCAGTATTTT

J gene: TRBJ2-3
D gene: NA
V gene: TRBV14
clone size: NA
CDR3 protein: CASSQGGRTDTQYF
CDR3 DNA: TGTGCCAGCAGCCAAGGTGGGCGCACAGATACGCAGTATTTT

J gene: TRBJ2-7
D gene: TRBD2
V gene: TRBV4-2
clone size: few
CDR3 protein: CASSQDASGSKYEQYF
CDR3 DNA: TGTGCCAGCAGCCAAGATGCTAGCGGGAGTAAGTACGAGCAGTACTTC

J gene: TRBJ2-1
D gene: NA
V gene: TRBV9
clone size: NA
CDR3 protein: CASSPPARGYNEQFF
CDR3 DNA: TGTGCCAGCAGCCCTCCGGCTCGGGGCTACAATGAGCAGTTCTTC

J gene: TRBJ1-5
D gene: TRBD1
V gene: TRBV6-5
clone size: few
CDR3 protein: CASSHGQGEQPQHF
CDR3 DNA: TGTGCCAGCAGTCACGGACAGGGCGAACAGCCCCAGCATTTT

J gene: TRBJ2-2
D gene: NA
V gene: TRBV12-3/TRBV12-4
clone size: NA
CDR3 protein: CASSRQGGELFF
CDR3 DNA: TGTGCCAGCAGCCGCCAGGGAGGGGAGCTGTTTTTT

J gene: TRBJ2-1
D gene: TRBD1
V gene: TRBV6-1
clone size: few
CDR3 protein: CASSPWTGGFDEQFF
CDR3 DNA: TGTGCCAGCAGTCCTTGGACAGGGGGCTTCGATGAGCAGTTCTTC

J gene: TRBJ1-5
D gene: NA
V gene: TRBV5-1
clone size: few
CDR3 protein: CASSLEQGDQPQHF
CDR3 DNA: TGCGCCAGCAGCTTGGAGCAGGGCGACCAGCCCCAGCATTTT

J gene: TRBJ2-3
D gene: TRBD1
V gene: TRBV24-1
clone size: few
CDR3 protein: CATSDFGTGAGDTQYF
CDR3 DNA: TGTGCCACCAGTGATTTCGGGACAGGGGCCGGAGATACGCAGTATTTT

J gene: TRBJ1-2
D gene: NA
V gene: TRBV7-8
clone size: few
CDR3 protein: CASSLVLGDYGYTF
CDR3 DNA: TGTGCCAGCAGCTTAGTTCTCGGCGACTATGGCTACACCTTC

J gene: TRBJ2-3
D gene: TRBD2
V gene: TRBV9
clone size: few
CDR3 protein: CASSVSGISTDTQYF
CDR3 DNA: TGTGCCAGCAGCGTAAGCGGGATAAGCACAGATACGCAGTATTTT